The 8 T cell receptor beta chains in this list originate from one sample, sequenced in a study of blood T cell repertoires in COVID-19. Sequencing used immunoSEQ multiplex PCR; TCRdb keeps in-frame clones, though not all of them. The sample lists 75,000 to 100,000 clones, about four fifths seen once, with 20% to 25% in the top ten. The sample was peripheral blood. The receptors originated from a human donor in a cohort sampled during active COVID-19.

The chain uses TRBV6-5 and TRBJ2-5, with 9 bases aligning to TRBD1. Germline V gene sequence: CDR1 MNHEY, CDR2 SVGAGI. This CDR3 is built from 14 residues. V lost 4 bases and J lost 1; bases outside the gene matches: 1. In DNA form, the CDR3 reads TGTGCCAGCAGTTCGGACAGGGGCCAAGAGACCCAGTACTTC. Translation gives CASSSDRGQETQYF.

The table lists this clone with a few counts. The chain is built from TRBV5-1 and TRBJ1-4, with D possibly TRBD1 on 5 matching bases. Germline assignment: CDR1 SGHRS and CDR2 YFSETQ. The germline V and J ends were trimmed by 4 bases and 5 bases, with 15 bases remaining between them. This CDR3 contains 15 residues. The CDR3 spells CASSLEGFPNEKLFF. The CDR3 DNA reads as TGCGCCAGCAGCCTGGAGGGGTTTCCCAATGAAAAACTGTTTTTT.

The rearrangement uses TRBV19 and TRBJ1-3; D unresolved. The germline CDR1 and CDR2 sequences are LNHDA and SQIVND (reference sequence). V dropped 7 bases and J dropped 0 bases, with 7 bases sitting between them. The CDR3 loop spans 13 amino acids. CDR3 bases: TGTGCCAGTAAGCGTACCTCTGGAAACACCATATATTTT. This gives the protein CASKRTSGNTIYF.

The genes are TRBV5-1 and TRBJ2-2, with TRBD1 identical over 7 bases. The CDR3 is made up of 16 amino acids. V lost 4 bases, J lost 0 bases, and 6 bases stayed unmatched. Germline CDR1 is SGHRS and CDR2 is YFSETQ. The CDR3 loop is CASSPWTGTNTGELFF. Written as DNA, the CDR3 is TGCGCCAGCAGCCCCTGGACAGGCACGAACACCGGGGAGCTGTTTTTT.

V gene TRBV7-6 combines with J gene TRBJ2-7, with D unresolved. Trimming took off 5 bases at V and 0 bases at J, with 8 bases between the two ends. Germline loops: CDR1 SGHVS, CDR2 FNYEAQ. The CDR3 is 13 amino acids. The CDR3 is CASSPRNSYEQYF. The CDR3 region has the DNA TGTGCCAGCAGCCCCAGGAACTCCTACGAGCAGTACTTC.

This clone appeared a single time. V and J are TRBV18 and TRBJ2-5; 9 positions match TRBD2. With V trimmed by 0 bases and J by 2 bases, 1 base remained unmatched. Germline loops: CDR1 KGHSH, CDR2 LQKENI. This CDR3 spans 15 amino acids. CDR3 in amino acids: CASSPPRGGQETQYF. In DNA, the CDR3 is TGTGCCAGCTCACCACCGCGGGGGGGTCAAGAGACCCAGTACTTC.

V gene TRBV6-5 combines with J gene TRBJ2-2; 9 nucleotides match TRBD1. In germline, CDR1 is MNHEY, CDR2 SVGAGI. V lost 7 bases to trimming and J lost 3 bases; unmatched junction nucleotides: 6. The CDR3 contains 15 residues. CDR3: CASNSDRGHTGELFF. The CDR3 region has the DNA TGTGCCAGCAATTCGGACAGGGGACACACCGGGGAGCTGTTTTTT.

In nucleotides, the CDR3 is TGCAGTGCTAGTAAATGGGGGGTGACTGAAGCTTTCTTT. Its translation: CSASKWGVTEAFF. The rearrangement uses TRBV20-1 and TRBJ1-1; the D gene is possibly TRBD1 (5 bases). V was trimmed by 3 bases and J by 5 bases, leaving 13 bases between them. In germline, CDR1 is DFQATT, CDR2 SNEGSKA (reference sequence). The CDR3 extends over 13 amino acids.